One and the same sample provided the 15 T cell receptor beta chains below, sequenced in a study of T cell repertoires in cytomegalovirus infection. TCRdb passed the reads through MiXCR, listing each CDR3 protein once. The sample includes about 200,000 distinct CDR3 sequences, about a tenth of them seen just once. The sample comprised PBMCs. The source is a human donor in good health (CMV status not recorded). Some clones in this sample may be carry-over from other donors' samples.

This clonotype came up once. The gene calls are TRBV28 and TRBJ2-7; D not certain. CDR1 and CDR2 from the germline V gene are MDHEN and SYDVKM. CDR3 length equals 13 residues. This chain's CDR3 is CVCVRRVPYEQYF. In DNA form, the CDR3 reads TGTGTCTGCGTTAGACGGGTGCCCTACGAGCAGTACTTC. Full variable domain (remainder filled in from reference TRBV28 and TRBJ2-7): DVKVTQSSRYLVKRTGEKVFLECVQDMDHENMFWYRQDPGLGLRLIYFSYDVKMKEKGDIPEGYSVSREKKERFSLILESASTNQTSMYLCVCVRRVPYEQYFGPGTRLTVT.

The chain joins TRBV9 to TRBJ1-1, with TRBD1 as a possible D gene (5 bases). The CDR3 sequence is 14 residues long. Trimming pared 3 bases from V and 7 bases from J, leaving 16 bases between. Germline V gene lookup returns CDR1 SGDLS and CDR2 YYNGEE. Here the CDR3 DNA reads TGTGCCAGCAGCGCCTCTCAGGGTCTAGGTGAAGCTTTCTTT. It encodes CASSASQGLGEAFF.

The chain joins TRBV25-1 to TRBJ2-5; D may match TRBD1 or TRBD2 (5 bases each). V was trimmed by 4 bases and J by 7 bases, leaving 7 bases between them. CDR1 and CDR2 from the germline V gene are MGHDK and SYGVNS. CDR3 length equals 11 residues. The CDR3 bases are TGTGCCAGCAGTGGGGGACGGACCCAGTACTTC. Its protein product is CASSGGRTQYF.

Here the CDR3 DNA reads TGTGCCAGCAGCTTAGTCGGGGCGGGAGGACGAACCTACGAGCAGTACTTC. The encoded protein is CASSLVGAGGRTYEQYF. This chain joins TRBV11-2 and TRBJ2-7; the match to TRBD2 covers 8 bases. CDR1 SGHAT and CDR2 FQNNGV come from the germline V gene. The CDR3 covers 17 residues. Trimming cost V 1 base and J 2 bases; bases outside gene matches: 10.

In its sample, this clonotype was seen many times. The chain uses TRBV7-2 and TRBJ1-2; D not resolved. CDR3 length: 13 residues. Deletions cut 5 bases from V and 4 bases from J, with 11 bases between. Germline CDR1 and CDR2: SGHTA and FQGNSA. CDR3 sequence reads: CASSQDRLYGYTF. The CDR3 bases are TGTGCCAGCAGCCAGGACCGTCTCTATGGCTACACCTTC.

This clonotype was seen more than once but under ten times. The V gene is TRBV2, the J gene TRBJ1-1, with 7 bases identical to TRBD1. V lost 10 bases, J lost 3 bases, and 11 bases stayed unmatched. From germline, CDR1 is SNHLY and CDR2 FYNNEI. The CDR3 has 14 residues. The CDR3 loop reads CANTKDRRDTEAFF. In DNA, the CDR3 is TGTGCCAACACCAAGGACAGGAGGGACACTGAAGCTTTCTTT.

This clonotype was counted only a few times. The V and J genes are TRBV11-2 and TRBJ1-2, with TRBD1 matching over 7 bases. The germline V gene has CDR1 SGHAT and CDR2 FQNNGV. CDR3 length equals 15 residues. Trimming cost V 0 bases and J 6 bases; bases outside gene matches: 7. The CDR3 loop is CASSLDLGGANGYTF. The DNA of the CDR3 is TGTGCCAGCAGCTTAGATCTAGGGGGCGCGAATGGCTACACCTTC.

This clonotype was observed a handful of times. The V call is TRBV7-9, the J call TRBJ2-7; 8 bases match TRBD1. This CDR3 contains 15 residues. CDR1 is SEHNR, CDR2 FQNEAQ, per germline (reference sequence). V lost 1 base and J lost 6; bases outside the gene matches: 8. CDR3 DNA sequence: TGTGCCAGCAGCTTAGTCCTTGGACAGGGTGGCGAGCAGTACTTC. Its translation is CASSLVLGQGGEQYF.

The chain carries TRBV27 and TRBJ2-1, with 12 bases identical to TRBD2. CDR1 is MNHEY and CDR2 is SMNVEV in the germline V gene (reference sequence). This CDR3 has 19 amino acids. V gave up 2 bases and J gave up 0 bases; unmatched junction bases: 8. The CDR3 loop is CASSLPSGGARGSYNEQFF. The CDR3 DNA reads TGTGCCAGCAGTTTACCTAGCGGGGGGGCCCGGGGCTCCTACAATGAGCAGTTCTTC.

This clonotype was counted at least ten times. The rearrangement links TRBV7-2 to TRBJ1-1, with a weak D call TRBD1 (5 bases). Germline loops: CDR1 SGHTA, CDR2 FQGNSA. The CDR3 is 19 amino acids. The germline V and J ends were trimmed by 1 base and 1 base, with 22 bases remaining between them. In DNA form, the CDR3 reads TGTGCCAGCAGCTTAGACGGACAAAGTCTCGTGGGGCCGAACACTGAAGCTTTCTTT. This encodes CASSLDGQSLVGPNTEAFF.

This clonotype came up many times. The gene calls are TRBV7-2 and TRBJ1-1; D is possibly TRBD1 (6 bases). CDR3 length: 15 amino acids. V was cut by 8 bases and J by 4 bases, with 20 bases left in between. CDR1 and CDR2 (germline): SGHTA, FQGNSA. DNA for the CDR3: TGTGCCAGCCTCAACCCGGGGGCGCTGGTCACTGAAGCTTTCTTT. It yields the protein CASLNPGALVTEAFF.

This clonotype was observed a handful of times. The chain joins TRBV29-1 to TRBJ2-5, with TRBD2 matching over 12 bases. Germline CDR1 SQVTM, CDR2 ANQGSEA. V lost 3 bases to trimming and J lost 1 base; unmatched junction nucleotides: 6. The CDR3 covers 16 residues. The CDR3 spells CSVDAAGLAGQETQYF. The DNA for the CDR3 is TGCAGCGTTGATGCAGCGGGACTAGCGGGCCAAGAGACCCAGTACTTC.

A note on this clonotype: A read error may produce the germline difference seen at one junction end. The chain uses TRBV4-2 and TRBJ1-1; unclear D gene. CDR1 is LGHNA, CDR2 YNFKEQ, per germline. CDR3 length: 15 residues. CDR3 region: CANSQNLAGITEAFF. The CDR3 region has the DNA TGTGCCAACAGCCAAAACCTGGCTGGTATCACTGAAGCTTTCTTT.

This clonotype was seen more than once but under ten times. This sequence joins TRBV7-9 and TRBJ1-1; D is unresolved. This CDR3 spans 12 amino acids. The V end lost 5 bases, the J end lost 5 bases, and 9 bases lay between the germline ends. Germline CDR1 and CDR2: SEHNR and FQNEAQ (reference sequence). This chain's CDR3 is CASSPTLTEAFF. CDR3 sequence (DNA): TGTGCCAGCAGCCCAACGCTAACTGAAGCTTTCTTT. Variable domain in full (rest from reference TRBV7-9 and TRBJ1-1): DTGVSQNPRHKITKRGQNVTFRCDPISEHNRLYWYRQTLGQGPEFLTYFQNEAQLEKSRLLSDRFSAERPKGSFSTLEIQRTEQGDSAMYLCASSPTLTEAFFGQGTRLTVV.

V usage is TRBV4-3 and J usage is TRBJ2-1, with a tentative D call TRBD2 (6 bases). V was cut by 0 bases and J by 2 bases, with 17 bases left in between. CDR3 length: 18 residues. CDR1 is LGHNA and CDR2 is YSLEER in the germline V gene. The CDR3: CASSQELAGPPAYNEQFF. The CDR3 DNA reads TGCGCCAGCAGCCAAGAATTGGCGGGGCCACCGGCCTACAATGAGCAGTTCTTC.